The 7 T cell receptor beta chains below all came from one sample that was sequenced in a study of OX40 agonist ivuxolimab in advanced cancers. Here immunoSEQ multiplex PCR was the method, and the copy in TCRdb shows in-frame clones only, minus some. In the table there are just over 40,000 clones, around 83% of which are singletons. This sample comprised CD4+ or CD8+ T cells sorted from blood, obtained in a trial of the OX40 agonist ivuxolimab. Every receptor here comes from an adult with an advanced solid tumor such as melanoma, head and neck, liver or kidney cancer.

By share, this clone counts as medium-sized. The chain employs TRBV30 and TRBJ1-1; a weak D match, TRBD1 (6 bases). This CDR3 region has 14 residues. Germline V gene data show CDR1 as GTSNPN and CDR2 as SVGIG (reference sequence). V was cut by 2 bases and J by 3 bases, with 13 bases left in between. The CDR3 loop is CAWSFSGGHTEAFF. DNA of the CDR3: TGTGCCTGGAGTTTTTCTGGGGGGCACACTGAAGCTTTCTTT.

As DNA, the CDR3 is TGCGCCAGCAGCCAAGACGGGACAGGGTCCTACGAGCAGTACTTC. Protein sequence: CASSQDGTGSYEQYF. This chain connects TRBV4-3 to TRBJ2-7; 9 positions agree with TRBD1. Looked up from germline, CDR1 is LGHNA and CDR2 is YSLEER. J gave up 1 base and V 0 bases, and 1 base lay outside the gene matches. The CDR3 is made up of 15 amino acids.

V and J are TRBV7-2 and TRBJ2-7, with 10 bases aligning to TRBD1. V gave up 3 bases and J gave up 1 base; unmatched junction bases: 3. Germline CDR1 reads SGHTA; CDR2 reads FQGNSA. This CDR3 has 15 residues. CDR3 in DNA: TGTGCCAGCAGCTTGCCGGGACAGGGGTCCTACGAGCAGTACTTC. It yields the protein CASSLPGQGSYEQYF.

The chain uses TRBV6-1 and TRBJ2-1; weak D call: TRBD1 (5 bases). Germline CDR1 is MNHNS and CDR2 is SASEGT. V lost 0 bases and J 0 bases, leaving 12 bases between the germline ends. The CDR3 contains 17 residues. CDR3 nucleotides: TGTGCCAGCAGTGAAGCGACAGTCCGCAGCTCCTACAATGAGCAGTTCTTC. Protein: CASSEATVRSSYNEQFF.

V gene TRBV9 combines with J gene TRBJ2-7; tentatively, D is TRBD2 (7 bases). The germline V and J ends were trimmed by 4 bases and 7 bases, with 15 bases remaining between them. The CDR3 is 13 residues long. Germline CDR1 SGDLS, CDR2 YYNGEE. The CDR3 sequence is CASSPVGGPEQYF. The CDR3 region has the DNA TGTGCCAGCAGCCCCGTGGGGGGGCCGGAGCAGTACTTC.

This clone was found once. This chain joins TRBV9 and TRBJ1-1; 7 nucleotides agree with TRBD1. After removal of 4 bases from V and 0 bases from J, the junction contained 6 bases not matched to a gene. The CDR3 covers 15 residues. CDR1 and CDR2 (germline): SGDLS, YYNGEE. The CDR3 region has the DNA TGTGCCAGCAGCCCGCGGACAGGCATGAACACTGAAGCTTTCTTT. It is translated as CASSPRTGMNTEAFF.

This rearrangement joins TRBV6-5 to TRBJ2-5; D may be TRBD1 (5 bases). Trimming took off 0 bases at V and 2 bases at J, with 13 bases between the two ends. Germline V gives CDR1 MNHEY, CDR2 SVGAGI. CDR3 length: 16 residues. This CDR3 is CASSYSPGRAQETQYF. DNA for the CDR3: TGTGCCAGCAGTTACTCCCCCGGCAGGGCGCAAGAGACCCAGTACTTC.